The source of this T cell receptor (beta chain) is a study of CD8+CD57+ T cells in acquired aplastic anemia. Study as a whole: Sorted CD4+ and CD8+ cells yielded roughly 3 ug of DNA on average. Healthy donor CD4+ cell samples had a mean of roughly 9.9 million reads.

Study-level points and caveats: Patients and controls had in common twenty-nine CD8+ CDR3 sequences. Levels of CD8+ Simpson's diversity were not significantly distinct in patients versus controls.

This clonotype came up many times. Its matching antigen is unknown. Genomic DNA constituted the template upon which TCR beta VDJ and CDR3 profiling was performed. TCRdb recomputed calls from the reads with MiXCR, one row per CDR3 protein. Altogether under 250,000 distinct CDR3 sequences are present, approximately 35% being singletons, with the ten largest covering around 1.1%. The V gene's germline CDR1 is MNHNS and CDR2 SASEGT. V lost 3 bases, J lost 8 bases, and 10 bases lay in between. The CDR3 contains 12 residues. Material: sorted CD4+, CD8+, or CD8+CD57+ T cells (not recorded which) from PBMCs. This clonotype was obtained from a human donor in good health, serving as a control. V gene TRBV6-1 combines with J gene TRBJ1-2; possible D gene TRBD1, 6 bases. CDR3 sequence (DNA): TGTGCCAGCAGTGATCACGACAGGGGCTACACCTTC. It is translated as CASSDHDRGYTF.